The present entry profiles one TCR beta chain with its context. This sample stems from a study of low-dose radiotherapy and immunotherapy resistance in tumors. Study in general: Participants in Cohort 2 were given 1 Gy per fraction every two weeks, for 13 Gy over 26 weeks. Cyclophosphamide infusions of 200 mg/m2 came every two weeks, one day before radiation-immunotherapy.

CDR3 length equals 12 residues. Germline lookup yields CDR1 DFQATT and CDR2 SNEGSKA (reference sequence). V lost 6 bases and J lost 7; bases outside the gene matches: 7. Treatment of the donors consisted of nivolumab and ipilimumab (plus aspirin, low-dose cyclophosphamide and low-dose radiotherapy). TRAV- and TRBV-specific primers primed first-strand cDNA, covering alpha and beta chains. Using a constant-region primer together with a V-primer adapter, TCRs were subjected to around 22 PCR cycles of amplification. TCRdb re-derived calls from the reads in MiXCR, one entry per CDR3 protein. The profile covers around 18,000 distinct CDR3 sequences, with roughly 70% appearing a single time and about an eighth taken by the ten largest.

V is TRBV20-1 and J is TRBJ2-7; 9 bases agree with TRBD1. The TCR comes from a human donor with advanced metastatic prostate, ovarian, gallbladder or colorectal cancer (not recorded which). This table probably holds off-target reads from a library built for another chain. CDR3 coding DNA: TGCAGTGCCGCGGGGACAGGGAAGGAGCAGTACTTC. Its translation: CSAAGTGKEQYF.